The clone carrying this T cell receptor beta chain turned up a few times. Clones were sequenced by immunoSEQ multiplex PCR, and TCRdb holds only the in-frame ones, with some missing. The sample holds 120,000 or so clones, about nine tenths seen once. This entry belongs to a study of T cell responses to AZD1222 COVID-19 vaccine. V dropped 1 base and J dropped 3 bases, with 12 bases sitting between them. This CDR3 region has 15 residues. Germline CDR1 SNHLY, CDR2 FYNNEI. The chain carries TRBV2 and TRBJ1-2; D may be TRBD1 (5 bases). The sequence was collected from an adult who received the AZD1222 COVID-19 vaccine. This sample comprised peripheral blood, obtained 28 days after the second AZD1222 dose. For the CDR3, the DNA is TGTGCCAGCAGTGAAGAGGGACTACTAGACTATGGCTACACCTTC. Translating gives CASSEEGLLDYGYTF.